This T cell receptor (beta chain) was recorded in a study of T-cell reconstitution after alpha-beta-depleted transplantation in children. In germline, CDR1 is DFQATT, CDR2 SNEGSKA (reference sequence). This CDR3 has 13 amino acids. V was clipped by 3 bases and J by 2 bases, with 7 bases between them. TCRbeta library construction was performed incorporating unique molecular identifiers. TCRdb called the PCR reads again in MiXCR, with one record for every CDR3 protein. The sample yields about 360,000 distinct CDR3 sequences, approximately 12% seen once. The receptor was derived from a human donor who donated a stem cell graft to a child with Fanconi anemia. The source was PBMCs, collected from the stem cell graft. The rearrangement links TRBV20-1 to TRBJ2-2; D not resolved. The CDR3 sequence: CSASPHNTGELFF. The CDR3 DNA is TGCAGTGCTAGTCCTCACAACACCGGGGAGCTGTTTTTT.